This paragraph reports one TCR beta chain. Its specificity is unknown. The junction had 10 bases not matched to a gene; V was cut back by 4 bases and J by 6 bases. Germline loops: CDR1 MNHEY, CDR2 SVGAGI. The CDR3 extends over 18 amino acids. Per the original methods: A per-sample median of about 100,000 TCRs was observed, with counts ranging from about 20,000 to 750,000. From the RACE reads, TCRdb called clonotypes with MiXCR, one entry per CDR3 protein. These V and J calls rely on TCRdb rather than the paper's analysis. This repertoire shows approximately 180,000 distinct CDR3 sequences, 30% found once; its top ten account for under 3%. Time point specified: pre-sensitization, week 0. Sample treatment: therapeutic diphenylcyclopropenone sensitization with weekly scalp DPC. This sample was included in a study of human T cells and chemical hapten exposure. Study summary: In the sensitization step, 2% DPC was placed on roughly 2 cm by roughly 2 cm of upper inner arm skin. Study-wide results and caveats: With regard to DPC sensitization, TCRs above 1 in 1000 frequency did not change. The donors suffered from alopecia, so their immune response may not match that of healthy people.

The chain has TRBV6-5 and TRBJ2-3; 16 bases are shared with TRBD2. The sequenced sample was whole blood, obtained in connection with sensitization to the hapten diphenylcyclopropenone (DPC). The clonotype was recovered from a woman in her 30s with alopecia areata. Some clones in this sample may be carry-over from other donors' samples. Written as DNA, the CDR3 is TGTGCCAGCAGTTGGGGACTAGCGGGAGGGCGGGTCCACGATACGCAGTATTTT. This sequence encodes CASSWGLAGGRVHDTQYF.